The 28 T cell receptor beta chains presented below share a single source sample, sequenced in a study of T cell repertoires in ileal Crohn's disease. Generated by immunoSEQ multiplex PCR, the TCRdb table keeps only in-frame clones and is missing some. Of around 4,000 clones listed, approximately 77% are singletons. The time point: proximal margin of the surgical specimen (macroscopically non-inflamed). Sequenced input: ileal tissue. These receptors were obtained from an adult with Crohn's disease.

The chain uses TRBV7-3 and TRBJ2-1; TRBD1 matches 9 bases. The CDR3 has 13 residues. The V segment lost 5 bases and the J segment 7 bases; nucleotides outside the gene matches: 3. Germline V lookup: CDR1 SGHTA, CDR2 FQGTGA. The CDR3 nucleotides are TGTGCCAGCAGCGCACAGGGGGCGAATGAGCAGTTCTTC. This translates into CASSAQGANEQFF.

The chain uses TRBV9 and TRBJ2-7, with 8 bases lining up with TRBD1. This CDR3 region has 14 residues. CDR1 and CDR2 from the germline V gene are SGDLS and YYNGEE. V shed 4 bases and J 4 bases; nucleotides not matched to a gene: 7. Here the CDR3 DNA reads TGTGCCAGCAGCCCCCTGGACAGGGCATACGAGCAGTACTTC. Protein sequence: CASSPLDRAYEQYF.

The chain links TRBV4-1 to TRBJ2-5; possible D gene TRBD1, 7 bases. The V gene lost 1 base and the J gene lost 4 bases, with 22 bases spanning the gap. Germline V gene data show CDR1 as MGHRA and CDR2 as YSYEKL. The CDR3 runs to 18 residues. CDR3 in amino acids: CASSQGRLQGGRRETQYF. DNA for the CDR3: TGCGCCAGCAGCCAAGGTCGCCTGCAGGGGGGTCGGAGAGAGACCCAGTACTTC.

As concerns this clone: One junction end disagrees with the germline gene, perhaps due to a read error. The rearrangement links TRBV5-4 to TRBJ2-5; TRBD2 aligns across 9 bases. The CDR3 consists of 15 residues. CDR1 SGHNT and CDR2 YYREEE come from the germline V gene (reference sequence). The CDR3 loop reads CTSSWGTSNQETQYF. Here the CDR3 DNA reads TGTACCAGCAGCTGGGGGACTAGCAACCAAGAGACCCAGTACTTC. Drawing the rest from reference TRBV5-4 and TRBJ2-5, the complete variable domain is ETGVTQSPTHLIKTRGQQVTLRCSSQSGHNTVSWYQQALGQGPQFIFQYYREEENGRGNFPPRFSGLQFPNYSSELNVNALELDDSALYLCTSSWGTSNQETQYFGPGTRLLVL.

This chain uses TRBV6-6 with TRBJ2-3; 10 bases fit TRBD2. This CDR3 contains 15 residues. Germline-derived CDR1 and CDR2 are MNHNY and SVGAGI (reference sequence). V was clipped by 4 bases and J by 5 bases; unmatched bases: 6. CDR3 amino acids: CASSFSGGQKDTQYF. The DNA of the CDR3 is TGTGCCAGCAGTTTTAGCGGGGGGCAGAAAGATACGCAGTATTTT.

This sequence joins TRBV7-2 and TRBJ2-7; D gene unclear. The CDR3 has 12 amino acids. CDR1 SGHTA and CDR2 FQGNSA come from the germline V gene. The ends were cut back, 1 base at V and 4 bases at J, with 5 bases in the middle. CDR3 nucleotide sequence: TGTGCCAGCAGCTTAGGCTCTTACGAGCAGTACTTC. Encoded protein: CASSLGSYEQYF.

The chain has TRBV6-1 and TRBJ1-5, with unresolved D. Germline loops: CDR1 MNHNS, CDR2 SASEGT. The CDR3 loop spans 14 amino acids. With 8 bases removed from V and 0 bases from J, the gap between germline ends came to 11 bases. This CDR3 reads CASRNQPSNQPQHF. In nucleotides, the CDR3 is TGTGCCAGCCGAAACCAACCTAGCAATCAGCCCCAGCATTTT.

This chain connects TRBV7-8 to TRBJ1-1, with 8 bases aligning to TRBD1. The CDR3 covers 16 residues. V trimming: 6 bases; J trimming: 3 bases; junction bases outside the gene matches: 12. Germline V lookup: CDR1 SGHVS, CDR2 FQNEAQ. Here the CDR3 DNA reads TGTGCCAGCAGTTCCAACATCGCACAGGGGGACACTGAAGCTTTCTTT. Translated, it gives CASSSNIAQGDTEAFF.

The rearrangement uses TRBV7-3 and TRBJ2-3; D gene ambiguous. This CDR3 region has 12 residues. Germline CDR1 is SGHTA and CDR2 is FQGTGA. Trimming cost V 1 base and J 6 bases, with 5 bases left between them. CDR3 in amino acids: CASSLMGDTQYF. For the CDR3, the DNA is TGTGCCAGCAGCTTAATGGGGGATACGCAGTATTTT.

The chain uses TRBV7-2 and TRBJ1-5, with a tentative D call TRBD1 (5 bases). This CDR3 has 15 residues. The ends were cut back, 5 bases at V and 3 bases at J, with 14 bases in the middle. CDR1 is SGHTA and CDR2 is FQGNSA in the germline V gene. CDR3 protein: CASSPGGSNNQPQHF. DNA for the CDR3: TGTGCCAGCAGCCCGGGGGGGAGTAACAATCAGCCCCAGCATTTT.

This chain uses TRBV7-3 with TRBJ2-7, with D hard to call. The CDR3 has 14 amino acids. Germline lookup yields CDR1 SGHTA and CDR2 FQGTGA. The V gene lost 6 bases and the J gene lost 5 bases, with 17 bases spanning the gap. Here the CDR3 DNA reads TGTGCCAGCAGTCCTTTGGGCGGTACGGACGAGCAGTACTTC. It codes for CASSPLGGTDEQYF.

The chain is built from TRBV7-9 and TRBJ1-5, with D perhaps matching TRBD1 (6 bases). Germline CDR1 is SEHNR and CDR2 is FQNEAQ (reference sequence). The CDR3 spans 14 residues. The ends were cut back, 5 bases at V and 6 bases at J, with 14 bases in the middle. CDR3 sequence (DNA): TGTGCCAGCAGCCCCCGGACAGCTGGTCAGCCCCAGCATTTT. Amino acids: CASSPRTAGQPQHF.

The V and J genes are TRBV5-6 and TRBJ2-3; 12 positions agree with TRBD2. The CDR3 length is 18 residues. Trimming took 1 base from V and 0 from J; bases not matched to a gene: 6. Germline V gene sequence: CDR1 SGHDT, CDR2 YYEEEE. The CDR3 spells CASSLTRLAGASTDTQYF. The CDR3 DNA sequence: TGTGCCAGCAGCTTGACCCGACTAGCGGGGGCCAGCACAGATACGCAGTATTTT.

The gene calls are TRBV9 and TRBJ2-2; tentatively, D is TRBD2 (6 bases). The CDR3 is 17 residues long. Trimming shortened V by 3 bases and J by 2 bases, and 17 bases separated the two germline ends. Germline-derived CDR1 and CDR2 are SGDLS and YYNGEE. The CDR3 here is CASSGGGENSNTGELFF. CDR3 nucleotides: TGTGCCAGCAGCGGAGGCGGGGAGAATTCTAACACCGGGGAGCTGTTTTTT.

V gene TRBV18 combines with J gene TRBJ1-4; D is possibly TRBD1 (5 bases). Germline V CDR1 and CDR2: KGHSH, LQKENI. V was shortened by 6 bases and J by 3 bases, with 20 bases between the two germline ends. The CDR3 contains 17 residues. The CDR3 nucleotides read TGTGCCAGCTCGACAGTGCCTCCCTTGGGATCTAATGAAAAACTGTTTTTT. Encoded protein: CASSTVPPLGSNEKLFF.

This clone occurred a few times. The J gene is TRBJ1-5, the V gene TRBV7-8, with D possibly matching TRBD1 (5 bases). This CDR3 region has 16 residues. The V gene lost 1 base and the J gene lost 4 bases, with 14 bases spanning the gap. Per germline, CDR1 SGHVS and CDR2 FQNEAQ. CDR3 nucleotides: TGTGCCAGCAGCTTAGAAGCGGTGGGGGGAAATCAGCCCCAGCATTTT. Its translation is CASSLEAVGGNQPQHF. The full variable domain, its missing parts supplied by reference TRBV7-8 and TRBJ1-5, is GAGVSQSPRYKVAKRGQDVALRCDPISGHVSLFWYQQALGQGPEFLTYFQNEAQLDKSGLPSDRFFAERPEGSVSTLKIQRTQQEDSAVYLCASSLEAVGGNQPQHFGDGTRLSIL.

The CDR3 nucleotides are TGCGCCAGCAGCATACTGGGTCCGCGGGACACTGAAGCTTTCTTT. It is translated as CASSILGPRDTEAFF. The J gene is TRBJ1-1, the V gene TRBV5-1; D gene uncertain. The germline V gene has CDR1 SGHRS and CDR2 YFSETQ. With 4 bases removed from V and 3 bases from J, the gap between germline ends came to 16 bases. The CDR3 contains 15 residues.

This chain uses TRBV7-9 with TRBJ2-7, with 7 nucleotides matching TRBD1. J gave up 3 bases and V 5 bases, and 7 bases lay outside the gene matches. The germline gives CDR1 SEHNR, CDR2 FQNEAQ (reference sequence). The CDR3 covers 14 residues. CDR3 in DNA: TGTGCCAGCAGCATCGGACAGGCCAACTACGAGCAGTACTTC. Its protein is CASSIGQANYEQYF.

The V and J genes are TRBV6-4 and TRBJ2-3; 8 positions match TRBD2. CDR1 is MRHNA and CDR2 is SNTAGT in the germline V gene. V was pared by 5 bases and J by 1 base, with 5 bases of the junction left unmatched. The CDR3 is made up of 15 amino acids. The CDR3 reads CASSLTSAGTDTQYF. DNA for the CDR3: TGTGCCAGCAGTCTGACTAGCGCCGGCACAGATACGCAGTATTTT.

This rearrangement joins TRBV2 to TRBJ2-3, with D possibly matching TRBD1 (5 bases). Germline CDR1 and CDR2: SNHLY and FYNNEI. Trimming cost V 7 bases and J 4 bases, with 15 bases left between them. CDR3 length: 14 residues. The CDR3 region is CASKKGPLSDTQYF. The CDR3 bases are TGTGCCAGCAAAAAGGGGCCTCTTTCAGATACGCAGTATTTT.

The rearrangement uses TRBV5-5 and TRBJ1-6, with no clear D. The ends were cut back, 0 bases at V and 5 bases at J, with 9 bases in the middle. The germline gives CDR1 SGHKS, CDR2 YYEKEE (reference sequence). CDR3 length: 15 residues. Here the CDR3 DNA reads TGTGCCAGCAGCTTGGGGGCAAGAGATAATTCACCCCTCCACTTT. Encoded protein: CASSLGARDNSPLHF.

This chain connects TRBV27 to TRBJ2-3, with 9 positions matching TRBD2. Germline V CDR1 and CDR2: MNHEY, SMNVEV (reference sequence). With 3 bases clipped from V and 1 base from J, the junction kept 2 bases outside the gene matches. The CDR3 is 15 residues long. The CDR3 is CASSLKRGGTDTQYF. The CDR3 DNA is TGTGCCAGCAGTTTGAAGCGGGGGGGCACAGATACGCAGTATTTT.

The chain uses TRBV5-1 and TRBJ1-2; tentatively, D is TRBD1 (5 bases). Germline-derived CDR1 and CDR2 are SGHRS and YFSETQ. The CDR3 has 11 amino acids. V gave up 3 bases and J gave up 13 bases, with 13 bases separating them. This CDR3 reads CASSSQGTCTF. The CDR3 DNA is TGCGCCAGCAGCTCGCAGGGTACTTGCACCTTC.

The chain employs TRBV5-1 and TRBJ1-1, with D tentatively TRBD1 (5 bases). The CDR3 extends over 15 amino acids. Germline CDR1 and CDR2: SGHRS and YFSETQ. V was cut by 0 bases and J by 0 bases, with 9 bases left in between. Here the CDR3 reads CASSLAGWMNTEAFF. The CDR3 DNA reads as TGCGCCAGCAGCTTGGCAGGGTGGATGAACACTGAAGCTTTCTTT.

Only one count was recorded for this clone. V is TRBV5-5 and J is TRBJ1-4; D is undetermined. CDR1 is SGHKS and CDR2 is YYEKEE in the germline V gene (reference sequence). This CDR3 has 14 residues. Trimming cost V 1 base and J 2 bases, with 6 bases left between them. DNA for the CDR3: TGTGCCAGCAGCTTGAGTCGGACTAATGAAAAACTGTTTTTT. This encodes CASSLSRTNEKLFF.

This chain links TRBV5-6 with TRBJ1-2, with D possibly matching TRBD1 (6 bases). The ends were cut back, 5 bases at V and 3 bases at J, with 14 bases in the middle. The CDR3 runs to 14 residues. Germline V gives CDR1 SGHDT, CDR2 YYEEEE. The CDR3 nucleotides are TGTGCCAGCAGTCCCGGGGGGGCGGACTATGGCTACACCTTC. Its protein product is CASSPGGADYGYTF.

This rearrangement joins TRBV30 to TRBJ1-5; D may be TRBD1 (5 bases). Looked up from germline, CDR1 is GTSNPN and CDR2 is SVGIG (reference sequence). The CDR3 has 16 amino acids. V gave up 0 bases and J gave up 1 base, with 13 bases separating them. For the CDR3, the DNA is TGTGCCTGGAGTGTAACAGGCGCGTTAAGCAATCAGCCCCAGCATTTT. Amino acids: CAWSVTGALSNQPQHF. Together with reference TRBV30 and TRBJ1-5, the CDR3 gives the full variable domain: SQTIHQWPATLVQPVGSPLSLECTVEGTSNPNLYWYRQAAGRGLQLLFYSVGIGQISSEVPQNLSASRPQDRQFILSSKKLLLSDSGFYLCAWSVTGALSNQPQHFGDGTRLSIL.

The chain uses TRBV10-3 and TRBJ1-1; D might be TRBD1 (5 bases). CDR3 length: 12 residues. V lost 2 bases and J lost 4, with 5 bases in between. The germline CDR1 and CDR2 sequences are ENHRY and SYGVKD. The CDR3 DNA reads TGTGCCATCAGTGAGGGGACCACTGAAGCTTTCTTT. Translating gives CAISEGTTEAFF.